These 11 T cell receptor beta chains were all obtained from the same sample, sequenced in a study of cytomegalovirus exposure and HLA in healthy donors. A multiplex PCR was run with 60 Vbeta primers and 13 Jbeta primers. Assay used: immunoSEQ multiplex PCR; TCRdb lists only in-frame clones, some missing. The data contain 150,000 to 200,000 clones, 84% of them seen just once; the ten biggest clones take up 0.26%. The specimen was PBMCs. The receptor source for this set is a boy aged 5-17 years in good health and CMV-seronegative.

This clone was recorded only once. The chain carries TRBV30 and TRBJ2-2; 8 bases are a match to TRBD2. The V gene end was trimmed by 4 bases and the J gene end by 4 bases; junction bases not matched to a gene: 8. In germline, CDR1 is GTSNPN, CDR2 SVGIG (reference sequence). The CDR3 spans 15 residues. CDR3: CAWMPRGRSTGELFF. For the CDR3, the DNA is TGTGCCTGGATGCCCCGCGGGAGGTCCACCGGGGAGCTGTTTTTT.

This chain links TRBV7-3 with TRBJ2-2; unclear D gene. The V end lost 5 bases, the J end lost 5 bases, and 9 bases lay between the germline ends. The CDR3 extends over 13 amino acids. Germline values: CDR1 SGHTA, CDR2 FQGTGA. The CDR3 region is CASSRSGTGELFF. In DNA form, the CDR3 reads TGTGCCAGCAGCCGCTCCGGGACCGGGGAGCTGTTTTTT.

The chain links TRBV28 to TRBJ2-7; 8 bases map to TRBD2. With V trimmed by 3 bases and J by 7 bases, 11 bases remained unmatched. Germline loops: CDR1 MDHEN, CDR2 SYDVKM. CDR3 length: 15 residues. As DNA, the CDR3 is TGTGCCAGCAGTTTTGACTCAGCGGGAGTAGGTGAGCAGTACTTC. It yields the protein CASSFDSAGVGEQYF.

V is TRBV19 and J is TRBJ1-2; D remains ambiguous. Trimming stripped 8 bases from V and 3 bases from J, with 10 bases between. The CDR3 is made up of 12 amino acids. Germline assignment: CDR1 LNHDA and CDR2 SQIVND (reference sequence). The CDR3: CASVSGDYGYTF. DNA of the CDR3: TGTGCCAGTGTATCCGGAGACTATGGCTACACCTTC.

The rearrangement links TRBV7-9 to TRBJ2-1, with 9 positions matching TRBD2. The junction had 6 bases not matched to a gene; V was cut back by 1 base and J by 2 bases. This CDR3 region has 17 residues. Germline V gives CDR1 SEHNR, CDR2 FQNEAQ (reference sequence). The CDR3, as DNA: TGTGCCAGCAGCTTAGGGGCTAGCGGGGAACCCTACAATGAGCAGTTCTTC. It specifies CASSLGASGEPYNEQFF. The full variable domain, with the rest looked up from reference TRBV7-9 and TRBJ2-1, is DTGVSQNPRHKITKRGQNVTFRCDPISEHNRLYWYRQTLGQGPEFLTYFQNEAQLEKSRLLSDRFSAERPKGSFSTLEIQRTEQGDSAMYLCASSLGASGEPYNEQFFGPGTRLTVL.

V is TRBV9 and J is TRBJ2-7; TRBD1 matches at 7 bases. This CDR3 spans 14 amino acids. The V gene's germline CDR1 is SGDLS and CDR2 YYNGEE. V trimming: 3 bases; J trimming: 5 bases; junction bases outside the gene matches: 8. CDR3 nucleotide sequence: TGTGCCAGCAGCGGAGGACAGGTATCCAACGAGCAGTACTTC. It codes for CASSGGQVSNEQYF.

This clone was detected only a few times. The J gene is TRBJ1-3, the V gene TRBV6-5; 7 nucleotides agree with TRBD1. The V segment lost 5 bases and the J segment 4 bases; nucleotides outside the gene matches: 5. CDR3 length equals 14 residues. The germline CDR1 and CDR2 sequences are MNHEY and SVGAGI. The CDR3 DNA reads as TGTGCCAGCAGTCAGACAGGGTTCGGAAACACCATATATTTT. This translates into CASSQTGFGNTIYF.

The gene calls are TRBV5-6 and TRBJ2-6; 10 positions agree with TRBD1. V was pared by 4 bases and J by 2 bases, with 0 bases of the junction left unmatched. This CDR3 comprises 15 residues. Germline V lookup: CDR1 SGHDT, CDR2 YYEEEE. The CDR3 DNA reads TGTGCCAGCAGCGGACAGGGGGCTGGGGCCAACGTCCTGACTTTC. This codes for CASSGQGAGANVLTF. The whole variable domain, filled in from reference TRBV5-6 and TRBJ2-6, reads DAGVTQSPTHLIKTRGQQVTLRCSPKSGHDTVSWYQQALGQGPQFIFQYYEEEERQRGNFPDRFSGHQFPNYSSELNVNALLLGDSALYLCASSGQGAGANVLTFGAGSRLTVL.

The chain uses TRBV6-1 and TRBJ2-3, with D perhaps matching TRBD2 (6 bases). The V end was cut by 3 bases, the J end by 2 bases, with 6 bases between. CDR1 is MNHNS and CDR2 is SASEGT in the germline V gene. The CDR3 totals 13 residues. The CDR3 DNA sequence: TGTGCCAGCAGTGAGGGACTCACAGATACGCAGTATTTT. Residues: CASSEGLTDTQYF.

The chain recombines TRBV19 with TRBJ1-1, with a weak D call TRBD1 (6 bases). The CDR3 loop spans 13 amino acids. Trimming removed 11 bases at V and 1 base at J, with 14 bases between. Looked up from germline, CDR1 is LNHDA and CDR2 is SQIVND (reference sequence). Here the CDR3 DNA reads TGTGCCTGCCAAGGACAGAAGAACACTGAAGCTTTCTTT. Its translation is CACQGQKNTEAFF.

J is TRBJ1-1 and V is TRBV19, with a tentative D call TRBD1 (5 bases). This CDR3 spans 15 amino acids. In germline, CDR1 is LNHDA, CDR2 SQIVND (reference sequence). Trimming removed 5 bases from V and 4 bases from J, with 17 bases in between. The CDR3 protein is CASSGSDIRSTEAFF. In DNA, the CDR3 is TGTGCCAGTAGTGGGTCGGACATCCGAAGCACTGAAGCTTTCTTT.